The 26 T cell receptor beta chains listed next were all sequenced from one sample in a study of spatial heterogeneity in lung cancer (dated by TCRdb to about 2019). The library was built by means of 5' RACE. Reads for this sample came from a NextSeq 500. Through fastp at Q25 and MiXCR, TCRdb rebuilt clones from the public reads, retaining in-frame beta chains. Rows with one shared CDR3 protein collapse into an entry with the most common genes and DNA. For this sample the table gives about 8,600 distinct CDR3 sequences, of which about 5% were detected only once. The top ten hold over 25% of the sample. Explained via the paper, the time point label denotes: sample taken at primary tumor resection. Sequencing used PBMCs, obtained at surgery. These receptor sequences come from a male donor with early-stage non-small cell lung cancer.

The chain is built from TRBV19 and TRBJ1-1; 7 positions match TRBD1. The CDR3 spans 14 residues. In germline, CDR1 is LNHDA, CDR2 SQIVND (reference sequence). V lost 7 bases to trimming and J lost 3 bases; unmatched junction nucleotides: 8. CDR3 sequence reads: CASIRTGGDTEAFF. In DNA, the CDR3 is TGTGCCAGTATCCGGACAGGAGGGGACACTGAAGCTTTCTTT.

By its share, this clonotype is medium-sized. The chain employs TRBV24-1 and TRBJ2-1; the D is unclear. CDR1 and CDR2 from the germline V gene are KGHDR and SFDVKD. V lost 3 bases, J lost 3 bases, and 14 bases lay in between. The CDR3 spans 16 residues. The CDR3 bases are TGTGCCACCAGTGATCCCCCAGAAGGTTACTACAATGAGCAGTTCTTC. Translation: CATSDPPEGYYNEQFF.

Ten or more counts support this clonotype. The chain is built from TRBV20-1 and TRBJ2-7; D may be TRBD1 (5 bases). This CDR3 has 14 amino acids. The germline V and J ends were trimmed by 0 bases and 5 bases, with 14 bases remaining between them. Per germline, CDR1 DFQATT and CDR2 SNEGSKA (reference sequence). CDR3 protein: CSARDPKRGDEQYV. Written as DNA, the CDR3 is TGCAGTGCTAGAGACCCTAAAAGGGGCGACGAGCAGTACGTC.

This clonotype is medium-sized in the sample. This sequence joins TRBV5-1 and TRBJ2-2, with a weak D call TRBD1 (6 bases). With 3 bases removed from V and 6 bases from J, the gap between germline ends came to 6 bases. The CDR3 runs 12 residues. Germline V gene sequence: CDR1 SGHRS, CDR2 YFSETQ. CDR3 coding DNA: TGCGCCAGCAGCTCAGGGGCCGGGGAGCTGTTTTTT. Residues: CASSSGAGELFF.

This clonotype appeared many times. V and J are TRBV20-1 and TRBJ1-6; D is unresolved. V lost 4 bases, J lost 7 bases, and 14 bases lay in between. This CDR3 has 14 residues. Germline V gives CDR1 DFQATT, CDR2 SNEGSKA (reference sequence). Written as DNA, the CDR3 is TGCAGTGCTACTTCCAGCGGATCAAATTCACCCCTCCACTTT. It specifies CSATSSGSNSPLHF.

This clonotype was picked up many times. V gene TRBV4-1 combines with J gene TRBJ1-1, with D tentatively TRBD1 (5 bases). This CDR3 region has 15 residues. Germline lookup yields CDR1 MGHRA and CDR2 YSYEKL. V shed 4 bases and J shed 1 base, with 13 bases lying between them. The CDR3 loop is CASSRLGQGNTEAFF. The DNA of the CDR3 is TGCGCCAGCAGCCGGTTGGGCCAGGGGAACACTGAAGCTTTCTTT.

V is TRBV2 and J is TRBJ2-7, with 9 bases fitting TRBD2. Per germline, CDR1 SNHLY and CDR2 FYNNEI. V lost 11 bases to trimming and J lost 2 bases; unmatched junction nucleotides: 10. The CDR3 has 14 amino acids. This CDR3 reads CAVQSGLAAYEQYV. The CDR3, as DNA: TGTGCCGTCCAGTCGGGACTAGCCGCCTACGAGCAGTACGTC.

This clonotype was counted ten times or more. The chain carries TRBV16 and TRBJ1-1; a possible D gene is TRBD1 (6 bases). Germline CDR1 reads KGHSY; CDR2 reads FQNENV. The CDR3 spans 13 residues. V was pared by 3 bases and J by 7 bases, with 12 bases between. CDR3 amino acids: CASSQGEGGEAFF. CDR3 DNA sequence: TGTGCCAGCAGCCAGGGAGAAGGGGGTGAAGCTTTCTTT.

This clonotype showed up many times. The genes are TRBV28 and TRBJ1-2; 11 bases agree with TRBD1. Germline V CDR1 and CDR2: MDHEN, SYDVKM. The CDR3 spans 17 residues. Trimming cost V 5 bases and J 8 bases; bases outside gene matches: 16. The CDR3 here is CASSPPSGTGGGGGYTF. DNA for the CDR3: TGTGCCAGCAGTCCCCCTAGCGGGACAGGGGGTGGAGGCGGCTACACCTTC.

This clonotype was seen repeatedly, ten times or more. The chain uses TRBV6-2 or TRBV6-3 and TRBJ2-7; 9 positions agree with TRBD1. CDR1 is MNHEY, CDR2 SVGEGT, per germline. Trimming at V came to 4 bases and at J to 3 bases, leaving 4 bases not matched to a gene. The CDR3 length is 14 residues. The CDR3 loop reads CASSSRQGVYEQYV. Here the CDR3 DNA reads TGTGCCAGCAGTTCCCGACAGGGGGTCTACGAGCAGTACGTC.

The table lists this clonotype with many counts. This chain uses TRBV28 with TRBJ2-1, with D maybe TRBD1 (6 bases). The germline gives CDR1 MDHEN, CDR2 SYDVKM. The CDR3 extends over 15 amino acids. Trimming stripped 3 bases from V and 0 bases from J, with 9 bases between. For the CDR3, the DNA is TGTGCCAGCAGTTTGGCAGGGGACTCCTACAATGAGCAGTTCTTC. Protein: CASSLAGDSYNEQFF.

CDR3 loop: CASSLDLGKTGGPNEKLFF. The CDR3 coding sequence is TGTGCCAGCAGCTTAGATCTCGGGAAAACAGGGGGACCGAATGAAAAACTGTTTTTT. This chain uses TRBV11-2 with TRBJ1-4; 8 bases agree with TRBD1. V shed 0 bases and J 5 bases; nucleotides not matched to a gene: 14. Per germline, CDR1 SGHAT and CDR2 FQNNGV. CDR3 length: 19 residues. Variable domain in full (rest from reference TRBV11-2 and TRBJ1-4): EAGVAQSPRYKIIEKRQSVAFWCNPISGHATLYWYQQILGQGPKLLIQFQNNGVVDDSQLPKDRFSAERLKGVDSTLKIQPAKLEDSAVYLCASSLDLGKTGGPNEKLFFGSGTQLSVL.

There are many counts of this clonotype. V and J are TRBV7-2 and TRBJ2-1; TRBD2 matches at 10 bases. Trimming cost V 0 bases and J 4 bases; bases outside gene matches: 3. Germline-derived CDR1 and CDR2 are SGHTA and FQGNSA. The CDR3 is 16 residues long. The CDR3 DNA sequence: TGTGCCAGCAGCTTAGCAAGCGGGGGGGCGTACAATGAGCAGTTCTTC. Protein sequence: CASSLASGGAYNEQFF.

This clonotype was seen many times. The chain links TRBV7-8 to TRBJ2-6; 7 positions match TRBD1. Germline lookup yields CDR1 SGHVS and CDR2 FQNEAQ. Trimming removed 5 bases from V and 6 bases from J; junction bases left unmatched: 10. The CDR3 sequence is 16 residues long. CDR3 loop: CASSTTGAGSANVLTF. The CDR3 DNA sequence: TGTGCCAGCAGCACCACAGGGGCGGGTTCGGCCAACGTCCTGACTTTC.

There are many counts of this clonotype. The chain uses TRBV7-2 and TRBJ2-5, with 13 bases identical to TRBD2. Germline assignment: CDR1 SGHTA and CDR2 FQGNSA. This CDR3 is built from 13 residues. Trimming at V came to 8 bases and at J to 4 bases, leaving 1 base not matched to a gene. The chain's CDR3 is CASGLAGVETQYF. CDR3 sequence (DNA): TGTGCCAGCGGACTAGCGGGGGTAGAGACCCAGTACTTC. Full variable domain (missing parts from reference TRBV7-2 and TRBJ2-5): GAGVSQSPSNKVTEKGKDVELRCDPISGHTALYWYRQSLGQGLEFLIYFQGNSAPDKSGLPSDRFSAERTGGSVSTLTIQRTQQEDSAVYLCASGLAGVETQYFGPGTRLLVL.

This clonotype has at least ten counts. This chain uses TRBV7-2 with TRBJ2-7; D might be TRBD1 (6 bases). Trimming took 7 bases from V and 0 from J, leaving 13 bases between them. CDR1 is SGHTA and CDR2 is FQGNSA in the germline V gene. CDR3 size: 14 residues. CDR3: CASKTTGSSYEQYF. The CDR3 DNA follows: TGTGCCAGCAAAACGACAGGAAGCTCCTACGAGCAGTACTTC.

This clonotype was seen repeatedly, ten times or more. The chain couples TRBV6-4 to TRBJ1-1; D gene unclear. Trimming left V 0 bases short and J 5 bases short, with 7 bases between. The CDR3 loop spans 13 amino acids. Germline CDR1 and CDR2: MRHNA and SNTAGT. CDR3 sequence: CASSDSAVTEAFF. The CDR3 nucleotides are TGTGCCAGCAGTGACTCCGCGGTGACTGAAGCTTTCTTT.

This clonotype was detected ten times or more. The genes are TRBV12-3 or TRBV12-4 and TRBJ1-5; 8 bases are shared with TRBD1. The CDR3 runs to 13 residues. J was trimmed by 10 bases and V by 6 bases; bases with no gene match: 8. CDR3 region: CASSPTDRGPQHF. CDR3 nucleotide sequence: TGTGCCAGCAGCCCAACTGACAGGGGTCCCCAGCATTTT.

This clonotype was found many times. This sequence joins TRBV6-2 or TRBV6-3 and TRBJ1-2; a weak D match, TRBD1 (6 bases). Germline V gene lookup returns CDR1 MNHEY and CDR2 SVGEGT. The CDR3 totals 14 residues. The ends were cut back, 0 bases at V and 4 bases at J, with 9 bases in the middle. The CDR3 here is CASSYSGHIYGYTF. DNA for the CDR3: TGTGCCAGCAGTTACTCGGGACACATCTATGGCTACACCTTC.

This clonotype was seen a few times. The J gene is TRBJ2-5, the V gene TRBV5-1, with 10 bases fitting TRBD1. This CDR3 spans 13 amino acids. V gave up 5 bases and J gave up 5 bases; unmatched junction bases: 3. The germline gives CDR1 SGHRS, CDR2 YFSETQ. The CDR3 DNA sequence: TGCGCCAGCAGTCCGGGACAGGGGGAGACCCAGTACTTC. Amino acid sequence: CASSPGQGETQYF.

In this sample, this clonotype turned up many times. The chain has TRBV29-1 and TRBJ1-4; the D is unclear. This CDR3 comprises 14 residues. CDR1 SQVTM and CDR2 ANQGSEA come from the germline V gene. V was trimmed by 0 bases and J by 2 bases, leaving 7 bases between them. The CDR3 DNA reads as TGCAGCGTTGAAGAAACCGGGACTAATGAAAAACTGTTTTTT. It codes for CSVEETGTNEKLFF.

This clonotype was detected many times. One end of the junction fails to match germline, which may point to a read error. The V call is TRBV7-7, the J call TRBJ2-5; 14 bases map to TRBD2. Germline V lookup: CDR1 SSHAT, CDR2 FNYEAQ (reference sequence). The CDR3 extends over 16 amino acids. For the CDR3, the DNA is TGTGCTAGCAGCCTCGGGACTAGCGGGGGCCAAGAGACCCAGTACTTC. Its protein is CASSLGTSGGQETQYF.

The chain links TRBV5-4 to TRBJ1-2; TRBD1 matches at 7 bases. V was clipped by 2 bases and J by 4 bases; unmatched bases: 8. CDR1 is SGHNT and CDR2 is YYREEE in the germline V gene (reference sequence). CDR3 size: 15 residues. CDR3 amino acids: CASSLRHDRAYGYTF. The CDR3 DNA sequence: TGTGCCAGCAGCTTAAGACACGACAGGGCCTATGGCTACACCTTC.

The chain is built from TRBV12-3 or TRBV12-4 and TRBJ1-5; TRBD1 matches at 8 bases. The length of the CDR3 is 14 residues. After removal of 2 bases from V and 6 bases from J, the junction contained 3 bases not matched to a gene. CDR3 residues: CASSLTGGTQPQHF. CDR3 sequence (DNA): TGTGCCAGCAGTTTAACAGGGGGGACTCAGCCCCAGCATTTT.

This clonotype is medium-sized in the sample. The V gene is TRBV28, the J gene TRBJ2-7; 7 bases agree with TRBD1. Trimming at V came to 5 bases and at J to 1 base, leaving 5 bases not matched to a gene. The germline CDR1 and CDR2 sequences are MDHEN and SYDVKM. The CDR3 has 14 residues. The CDR3: CASSEQGPSYEQYV. The DNA of the CDR3 is TGTGCCAGCAGTGAACAGGGGCCTTCCTACGAGCAGTACGTC.

There are a few counts of this clonotype. This chain uses TRBV6-2 or TRBV6-3 with TRBJ1-1; no clear D gene. V was cut by 2 bases and J by 8 bases, with 12 bases left in between. Per germline, CDR1 MNHEY and CDR2 SVGEGT. This CDR3 has 13 residues. The CDR3 nucleotides read TGTGCCAGCAGTTACGGAGACCTCGGGGAAGCTTTCTTT. It is translated as CASSYGDLGEAFF.